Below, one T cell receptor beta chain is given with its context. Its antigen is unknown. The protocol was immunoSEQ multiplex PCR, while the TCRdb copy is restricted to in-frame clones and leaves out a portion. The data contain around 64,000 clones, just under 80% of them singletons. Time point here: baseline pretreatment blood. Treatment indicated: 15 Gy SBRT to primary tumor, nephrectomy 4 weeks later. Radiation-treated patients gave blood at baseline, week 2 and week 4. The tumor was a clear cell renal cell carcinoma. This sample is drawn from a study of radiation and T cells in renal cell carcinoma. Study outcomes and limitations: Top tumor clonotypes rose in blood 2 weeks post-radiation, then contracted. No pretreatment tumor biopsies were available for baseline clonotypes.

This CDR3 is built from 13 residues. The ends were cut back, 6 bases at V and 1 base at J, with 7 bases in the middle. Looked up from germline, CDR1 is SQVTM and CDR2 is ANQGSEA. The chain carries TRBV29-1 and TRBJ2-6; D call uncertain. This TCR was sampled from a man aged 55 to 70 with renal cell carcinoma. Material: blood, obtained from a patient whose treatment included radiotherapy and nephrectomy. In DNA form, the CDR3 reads TGCAGCGTGGGGTTTTCTGGGGCCAACGTCCTGACTTTC. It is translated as CSVGFSGANVLTF.